This is a list of T cell receptor beta chains from one sample in a study of shared clonotypes between healthy human individuals. Assay used: immunoSEQ multiplex PCR; TCRdb lists only in-frame clones, some missing. This table holds approximately 470,000 clones, more than 75% found once. Sequencing used PBMCs. Receptor source: a woman in her thirties or forties in good health. Some clones in this sample may be carry-over from other donors' samples. The CDR3 runs from the conserved cysteine through the conserved F or W. Each record gives: CDR3 protein, CDR3 DNA, clone size, J gene, V gene, D gene. D genes are given only for firm matches. Clone size, where shown, is once, few, many, or a class for clones that have expanded.

CDR3 protein: CASSPSLGLAGEGGHNEQFF; CDR3 DNA: TGTGCCAGCTCACCATCCCTCGGACTAGCGGGAGAGGGGGGACACAATGAGCAGTTCTTC; clone size: .; J gene: TRBJ2-1; V gene: TRBV18; D gene: TRBD2
CDR3 protein: CASSLGLAGGYNEQFF; CDR3 DNA: TGTGCCAGCAGTTTGGGGCTAGCGGGAGGGTACAATGAGCAGTTCTTC; clone size: .; J gene: TRBJ2-1; V gene: TRBV28; D gene: TRBD2
CDR3 protein: CASNRQGGATEAFF; CDR3 DNA: TGTGCCAGCAATAGACAGGGAGGGGCCACTGAAGCTTTCTTT; clone size: .; J gene: TRBJ1-1; V gene: TRBV6-6; D gene: TRBD1
CDR3 protein: CASSEQGSHTDTQYF; CDR3 DNA: TGTGCCAGCAGTGAGCAGGGCTCCCACACAGATACGCAGTATTTT; clone size: .; J gene: TRBJ2-3; V gene: TRBV6-4; D gene: .
CDR3 protein: CASSLVAAGELFF; CDR3 DNA: TGTGCCAGCAGCTTGGTAGCTGCGGGGGAGCTGTTTTTT; clone size: few; J gene: TRBJ2-2; V gene: TRBV5-6; D gene: .
CDR3 protein: CASSAQAGQIDTEAFF; CDR3 DNA: TGTGCCAGCAGCGCCCAGGCAGGGCAGATAGACACTGAAGCTTTCTTT; clone size: .; J gene: TRBJ1-1; V gene: TRBV9; D gene: .
CDR3 protein: CASSLYYRAEEQYF; CDR3 DNA: TGCGCCAGCAGCCTTTATTACAGGGCTGAAGAGCAGTACTTC; clone size: .; J gene: TRBJ2-7; V gene: TRBV5-1; D gene: .
CDR3 protein: CASSVGRPRGPYGYTF; CDR3 DNA: TGTGCCAGCAGCGTAGGGAGACCCCGGGGGCCCTATGGCTACACCTTC; clone size: .; J gene: TRBJ1-2; V gene: TRBV9; D gene: .
CDR3 protein: CASSRTFIAGVGDTQYF; CDR3 DNA: TGTGCCAGTAGTAGAACTTTCATAGCGGGAGTGGGGGATACGCAGTATTTT; clone size: .; J gene: TRBJ2-3; V gene: TRBV19; D gene: TRBD2
CDR3 protein: CASSLGLTGENEQYF; CDR3 DNA: TGTGCCAGCAGCTTGGGACTGACAGGGGAGAACGAGCAGTACTTC; clone size: .; J gene: TRBJ2-7; V gene: TRBV11-3; D gene: TRBD1
CDR3 protein: CASSMAFSGVGGETQYF; CDR3 DNA: TGTGCCAGTAGTATGGCATTTAGCGGGGTAGGAGGAGAGACCCAGTACTTC; clone size: .; J gene: TRBJ2-5; V gene: TRBV19; D gene: TRBD2
CDR3 protein: CASSFSSEETEAFF; CDR3 DNA: TGTGCCAGCAGCTTCAGCTCCGAAGAGACTGAAGCTTTCTTT; clone size: .; J gene: TRBJ1-1; V gene: TRBV9; D gene: .
CDR3 protein: CASSPRQTGELFF; CDR3 DNA: TGTGCCAGCAGTCCCCGACAGACCGGGGAGCTGTTTTTT; clone size: .; J gene: TRBJ2-2; V gene: TRBV25-1; D gene: .
CDR3 protein: CASSQRRDRTTNEKLFF; CDR3 DNA: TGTGCCAGCAGCCAACGCCGGGACAGAACAACTAATGAAAAACTGTTTTTT; clone size: .; J gene: TRBJ1-4; V gene: TRBV5-4; D gene: TRBD1
CDR3 protein: CASSIRGAGDTEAFF; CDR3 DNA: TGTGCCAGCTCAATCAGGGGCGCGGGGGACACTGAAGCTTTCTTT; clone size: .; J gene: TRBJ1-1; V gene: TRBV18; D gene: .
CDR3 protein: CASTADSYEQYF; CDR3 DNA: TGTGCCAGCACCGCGGACAGCTACGAGCAGTACTTC; clone size: .; J gene: TRBJ2-7; V gene: TRBV6-5; D gene: .
CDR3 protein: CASSARLTSGATDTQYF; CDR3 DNA: TGTGCCAGCAGCGCGCGGTTAACTAGCGGGGCCACAGATACGCAGTATTTT; clone size: .; J gene: TRBJ2-3; V gene: TRBV9; D gene: TRBD2
CDR3 protein: CASSFRGGVTEAFF; CDR3 DNA: TGTGCCAGTAGTTTCAGGGGCGGTGTCACTGAAGCTTTCTTT; clone size: .; J gene: TRBJ1-1; V gene: TRBV19; D gene: .
CDR3 protein: CASRPGTQNEKLFF; CDR3 DNA: TGTGCCAGCAGACCCGGGACACAAAATGAAAAACTGTTTTTT; clone size: few; J gene: TRBJ1-4; V gene: TRBV28; D gene: .
CDR3 protein: CASSPAGSHEQYF; CDR3 DNA: TGTGCCAGCTCACCAGCAGGGTCCCACGAGCAGTACTTC; clone size: .; J gene: TRBJ2-7; V gene: TRBV18; D gene: .
CDR3 protein: CASSNREGDTQYF; CDR3 DNA: TGCGCCAGCAGTAATAGGGAAGGGGATACGCAGTATTTT; clone size: .; J gene: TRBJ2-3; V gene: TRBV5-1; D gene: .
CDR3 protein: CASGGGNEQFF; CDR3 DNA: TGCGCCAGCGGGGGGGGCAATGAGCAGTTCTTC; clone size: .; J gene: TRBJ2-1; V gene: TRBV4-1; D gene: TRBD2
CDR3 protein: CASSLRDTEAFF; CDR3 DNA: TGTGCCAGCAGCTTGCGGGACACTGAAGCTTTCTTT; clone size: .; J gene: TRBJ1-1; V gene: TRBV11-2; D gene: .
CDR3 protein: CASSLSAASTNEKLFF; CDR3 DNA: TGTGCCAGCAGTTTATCTGCAGCCTCCACTAATGAAAAACTGTTTTTT; clone size: .; J gene: TRBJ1-4; V gene: TRBV27; D gene: .
CDR3 protein: CASRAGQGPQPQHF; CDR3 DNA: TGTGCCAGCAGGGCAGGACAGGGACCTCAGCCCCAGCATTTT; clone size: .; J gene: TRBJ1-5; V gene: TRBV2; D gene: TRBD1
CDR3 protein: CASSLGQGSEAFF; CDR3 DNA: TGTGCCAGCAGTTTAGGTCAGGGGAGTGAAGCTTTCTTT; clone size: once; J gene: TRBJ1-1; V gene: TRBV27; D gene: .
CDR3 protein: CASSLTGSNYGYTF; CDR3 DNA: TGTGCCAGCAGTTTAACAGGGTCCAACTATGGCTACACCTTC; clone size: once; J gene: TRBJ1-2; V gene: TRBV28; D gene: .
CDR3 protein: CASGISGNTIYF; CDR3 DNA: TGTGCCAGCGGCATCTCTGGAAACACCATATATTTT; clone size: once; J gene: TRBJ1-3; V gene: TRBV28; D gene: .
CDR3 protein: CASSLTSGGTQYF; CDR3 DNA: TGTGCCAGCAGCTTAACTAGCGGGGGAACCCAGTACTTC; clone size: .; J gene: TRBJ2-5; V gene: TRBV5-6; D gene: TRBD2
CDR3 protein: CASSLAPSSASTDTQYF; CDR3 DNA: TGTGCCAGCAGCTTAGCGCCAAGTTCGGCTAGCACAGATACGCAGTATTTT; clone size: .; J gene: TRBJ2-3; V gene: TRBV7-8; D gene: .
CDR3 protein: CASSPLGPQVGQNIQYF; CDR3 DNA: TGTGCCAGCTCACCACTCGGCCCACAGGTTGGGCAGAACATTCAGTACTTC; clone size: .; J gene: TRBJ2-4; V gene: TRBV18; D gene: .
CDR3 protein: CASSDEEYNEQFF; CDR3 DNA: TGTGCCAGCAGTGACGAGGAGTACAATGAGCAGTTCTTC; clone size: many; J gene: TRBJ2-1; V gene: TRBV6-4; D gene: .